This TCR beta chain was sequenced in a study of response to subunit inactivated influenza vaccine. This clonotype was recorded at least ten times. TCRdb reprocessed the RT-PCR reads with MiXCR, giving one entry per CDR3 protein. The sample contains under 550,000 distinct CDR3 sequences, around 7.7% of which appear only once. CDR1 and CDR2 (germline): SGHRS, YFSETQ. The length of the CDR3 is 15 residues. Unmatched junction bases numbered 5, after V lost 4 bases and J lost 5 bases. The starting material was PBMCs from blood, obtained less than 25 months after vaccination. The V call is TRBV5-1, the J call TRBJ2-5; 13 bases are shared with TRBD2. The clonotype originates from a man between 50 and 69 years old who received an inactivated influenza vaccine. Here the CDR3 DNA reads TGCGCCAGCAGCCCAACTAGCGGGGGGGAGGAGACCCAGTACTTC. Translated, it gives CASSPTSGGEETQYF.